This T cell receptor beta chain appears in the sequencing data of a study of T cell responses to AZD1222 COVID-19 vaccine. Study information: Second-dose groups at about 4 or about 12 weeks were pooled.

General study findings and limits: Donors in the cohort were predominantly white British and more often female, and clonal diversity was possibly underestimated. The study reported that nearly half of spike-specific TCRs target unmutated variant regions. The study identified only six AZD1222 recipients as seropositive at baseline.

TCRdb's table, derived via immunoSEQ multiplex PCR, lists solely in-frame clones and lacks some. Of 100,000 to 140,000 clones in the sample, about 90% were seen once. About this clone: Its antigen remains unknown.

The CDR3 spans 17 residues. Trimming cost V 6 bases and J 0 bases, with 24 bases left between them. The germline CDR1 and CDR2 sequences are SQVTM and ANQGSEA. The rearrangement uses TRBV29-1 and TRBJ2-7; D tentatively fits TRBD1 or TRBD2 (5 bases each). Sample: peripheral blood, taken on day 0 of AZD1222 vaccination. The receptor's source is an adult in good health. CDR3 sequence: CSVLVPFGALSSYEQYF. In DNA, the CDR3 is TGCAGCGTCCTAGTGCCCTTCGGGGCGCTAAGCTCCTACGAGCAGTACTTC.